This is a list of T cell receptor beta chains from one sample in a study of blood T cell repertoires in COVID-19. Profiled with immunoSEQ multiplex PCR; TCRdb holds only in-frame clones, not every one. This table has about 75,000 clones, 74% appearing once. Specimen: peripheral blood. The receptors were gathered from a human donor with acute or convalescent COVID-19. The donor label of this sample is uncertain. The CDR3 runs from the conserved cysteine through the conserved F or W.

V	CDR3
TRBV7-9	CASSLAWKGAQGNTIYF
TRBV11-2	CASSPRGSGIPYEQYF
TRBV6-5	CASSYSGQVSPLHF
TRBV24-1	CATSDLPSGSSYNEQFF
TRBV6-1	CASSDGGWTGADTQYF
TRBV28	CASIGRGEQYF
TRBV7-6	CASSWGGPEAVPLHF
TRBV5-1	CASSLPTENEQYF
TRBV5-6	CASSLAGRTDYGYTF
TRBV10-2	CASSEGLPGKGQETQYF
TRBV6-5	CASRAGANYGYTF
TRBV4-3	CASSQDRGRSDTQYF
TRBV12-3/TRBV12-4	CASSTGGGYTF
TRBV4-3	CASSQGRATEAFF
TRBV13	CASSLTGSATNEKLFF
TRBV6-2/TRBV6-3	CASSYRMGREKTQYF
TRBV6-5	CASSSGQGRTEAFF
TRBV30	CAWRHSGLNKPYEQYF
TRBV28	CASNSGLPSYEQYF
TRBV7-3	CASSLGAGAGNTIYF
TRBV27	CASFPDRGGNEQFF
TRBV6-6	CASVQRGDGSTDTQYF
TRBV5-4	CASSPRDSDQPQHF
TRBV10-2	CASFPEEGSGNTIYF
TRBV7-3	CASSLAGGYNEQFF
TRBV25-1	CASSEYTRSGELFF
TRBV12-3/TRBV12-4	CASSLGGRNTIYF
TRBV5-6	CASSLQGKYSNQPQHF
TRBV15	CATSSSRQIGSYNSPLHF
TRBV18	CASSPSGQGLREQYF
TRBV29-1	CSAEGQGGETQYF
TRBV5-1	CASSVTGGAGELFF
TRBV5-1	CASSLGTANTEAFF